A selection of T cell receptor beta chains follows, all from one sample in a study of blood T cells in healthy people across ages. TCRdb re-analysed the 5' RACE reads in MiXCR, keeping a single row per CDR3 protein. The repertoire holds about 810,000 distinct CDR3 sequences, with 30% to 45% as singletons. The sample comprised blood. All receptors derive from a man aged 18 to 35 in good health. CDR3s include the opening cysteine and the closing phenylalanine or tryptophan. The D gene is left open where the match is weak. The size field is filled for only some rows; it gives once, few, many or a size class.

V,D,J,size,CDR3,DNA
TRBV7-2,NA,TRBJ1-5,NA,CASSPAALGNQPQHF,TGTGCCAGCAGCCCAGCGGCGCTGGGCAATCAGCCCCAGCATTTT
TRBV20-1,TRBD2,TRBJ2-5,few,CSPASGRETQYF,TGCAGTCCCGCTAGCGGAAGGGAGACCCAGTACTTC
TRBV7-2,NA,TRBJ2-3,NA,CASSLARVSIDTQYF,TGTGCCAGCAGCTTAGCGCGTGTTTCCATAGATACGCAGTATTTT
TRBV4-2,TRBD2,TRBJ2-1,NA,CASRSGGDSYNEQFF,TGTGCCAGCAGAAGCGGGGGGGATTCCTACAATGAGCAGTTCTTC
TRBV29-1,NA,TRBJ2-7,NA,CSVVRGNEQYF,TGCAGCGTTGTCAGGGGCAACGAGCAGTACTTC
TRBV20-1,TRBD2,TRBJ2-5,NA,CSARQPAGAQETQYF,TGCAGTGCCAGGCAACCAGCGGGGGCCCAAGAGACCCAGTACTTC
TRBV6-2/TRBV6-3,NA,TRBJ2-3,NA,CASSWPWGYGTDTQYF,TGTGCCAGCAGTTGGCCATGGGGTTATGGCACAGATACGCAGTATTTT
TRBV7-2,TRBD2,TRBJ2-2,few,CASSVSGRNTGELFF,TGTGCCAGCAGCGTTAGCGGGAGGAACACCGGGGAGCTGTTTTTT
TRBV28,TRBD2,TRBJ2-1,NA,CASSTRVAGDYNEQFF,TGTGCCAGCAGTACCCGCGTGGCGGGAGACTACAATGAGCAGTTCTTC
TRBV29-1,NA,TRBJ1-1,NA,CSVEDQGITEAFF,TGCAGCGTTGAAGATCAGGGCATTACTGAAGCTTTCTTT
TRBV5-6,NA,TRBJ1-1,NA,CASSVFHEAFF,TGTGCCAGCAGCGTCTTTCATGAAGCTTTCTTT
TRBV10-3,NA,TRBJ1-6,NA,CAISDRAVSPLHF,TGTGCCATCAGTGATAGGGCGGTATCACCCCTCCACTTT
TRBV5-1,TRBD1,TRBJ1-6,once,CAGSLGHFETGYNSPLHF,TGCGCCGGCAGCTTGGGCCATTTTGAGACAGGGTATAATTCACCCCTCCACTTT
TRBV18,NA,TRBJ1-5,few,CASSPGPGMQPQHF,TGTGCCAGCTCACCGGGGCCAGGGATGCAGCCCCAGCATTTT
TRBV4-3,NA,TRBJ2-1,NA,CASSQDSRQMFF,TGCGCCAGCAGCCAAGATTCCCGCCAGATGTTCTTC
TRBV29-1,TRBD1,TRBJ1-4,NA,CSAAAGQGDEKLFF,TGCAGCGCCGCGGCGGGACAGGGGGATGAAAAACTGTTTTTT
TRBV4-2,TRBD2,TRBJ2-7,NA,CASSQGRKFGGALNEQYF,TGTGCCAGCAGCCAAGGGAGGAAGTTCGGGGGGGCCCTCAATGAGCAGTACTTC
TRBV7-8,NA,TRBJ2-1,NA,CASSSTGSYNEQFF,TGTGCCAGCAGCTCGACCGGCTCCTACAATGAGCAGTTCTTC
TRBV9,NA,TRBJ1-1,few,CASSSRTDANTEAFF,TGTGCCAGCAGCTCTCGGACGGACGCGAACACTGAAGCTTTCTTT
TRBV6-5,NA,TRBJ1-6,few,CASSYSDSPLHF,TGTGCCAGCAGTTACTCTGATTCACCCCTCCACTTT
TRBV7-2,NA,TRBJ2-5,NA,CASSKRRETQYF,TGTGCCAGCAGCAAGCGCCGAGAGACCCAGTACTTC
TRBV7-9,NA,TRBJ2-5,few,CASSSTRRETQYF,TGTGCCAGCAGCTCTACTAGACGAGAGACCCAGTACTTC
TRBV4-2,NA,TRBJ1-4,few,CASSQEGGATNEKLFF,TGTGCCAGCAGCCAAGAGGGAGGGGCAACTAATGAAAAACTGTTTTTT
TRBV28,NA,TRBJ1-5,few,CASSFPGTQNNQPQHF,TGTGCCAGCTCATTCCCCGGGACGCAAAACAATCAGCCCCAGCATTTT
TRBV7-9,TRBD1,TRBJ1-1,few,CASSPWTGEHEAFF,TGTGCCAGCAGCCCCTGGACAGGGGAGCATGAAGCTTTCTTT
TRBV15,TRBD1,TRBJ1-1,once,CATSRESQGTDTEAFF,TGTGCCACCAGCAGAGAGTCACAGGGGACCGACACTGAAGCTTTCTTT
TRBV7-2,TRBD1,TRBJ2-7,NA,CASSSRTGGNLYEQYF,TGTGCCAGCAGCTCAAGGACAGGGGGAAACCTCTACGAGCAGTACTTC
TRBV27,NA,TRBJ2-3,NA,CASSTRTGHTQYF,TGTGCCAGCAGTACCCGGACGGGGCACACGCAGTATTTT
TRBV12-3/TRBV12-4,NA,TRBJ1-2,NA,CASSSPGTFYGYTF,TGTGCCAGCAGTTCACCCGGGACATTCTATGGCTACACCTTC
TRBV14,NA,TRBJ2-5,NA,CATGGLSNEQYF,TGTGCCACCGGGGGGCTCTCCAATGAGCAGTACTTC
TRBV12-3/TRBV12-4,NA,TRBJ1-1,many,CASSPNVGTEAFF,TGTGCCAGCAGTCCCAACGTCGGGACTGAAGCTTTCTTT
TRBV6-2/TRBV6-3,NA,TRBJ1-2,few,CASSRQVRTIDGYTF,TGTGCCAGCAGTCGACAGGTCCGGACAATCGATGGCTACACCTTC
TRBV6-5,TRBD2,TRBJ2-1,NA,CASSSPVLAGNNEQFF,TGTGCCAGCAGTTCCCCCGTACTAGCGGGCAACAATGAGCAGTTCTTC
TRBV5-1,NA,TRBJ1-2,NA,CASAQQSYGYTF,TGCGCCAGCGCACAACAGTCCTATGGCTACACCTTC
TRBV12-3/TRBV12-4,NA,TRBJ1-1,few,CASSLRSPGNTEAFF,TGTGCCAGCAGTTTAAGGTCCCCAGGGAACACTGAAGCTTTCTTT
TRBV7-2,NA,TRBJ2-7,NA,CASSSGHIYEQYF,TGTGCCAGCAGCTCCGGACACATCTACGAGCAGTACTTC
TRBV6-5,TRBD2,TRBJ2-5,few,CASRSGLARQETQYF,TGTGCCAGCAGGTCTGGACTAGCGCGACAAGAGACCCAGTACTTC
TRBV5-4,NA,TRBJ2-3,NA,CASSLGGAMGADTQYF,TGTGCCAGCAGCTTAGGGGGGGCAATGGGGGCAGATACGCAGTATTTT
TRBV20-1,NA,TRBJ2-1,NA,CSARAGGLSCNEQFF,TGCAGTGCTAGAGCTGGGGGGCTGTCCTGCAATGAGCAGTTCTTC
TRBV28,NA,TRBJ2-1,NA,CASSGRGTTYNEQFF,TGTGCCAGCAGTGGCAGGGGTACTACCTACAATGAGCAGTTCTTC
TRBV2,NA,TRBJ1-3,few,CASSEGLHSGNTIYF,TGTGCCAGCAGTGAAGGGTTACACTCTGGAAACACCATATATTTT
TRBV6-5,NA,TRBJ1-2,NA,CASSSTTRLINYGYTF,TGTGCCAGCAGTTCCACGACTAGGCTGATAAACTATGGCTACACCTTC
TRBV28,TRBD2,TRBJ2-3,few,CASNPPSGGQYF,TGTGCCAGCAATCCCCCCTCGGGGGGGCAGTATTTT
TRBV6-2/TRBV6-3,NA,TRBJ2-3,many,CASSKGGEMTDTQYF,TGTGCCAGCAGCAAAGGGGGGGAGATGACAGATACGCAGTATTTT
TRBV20-1,TRBD1,TRBJ1-1,NA,CSARAGTGLNTEAFF,TGCAGTGCTAGAGCTGGGACAGGGTTGAACACTGAAGCTTTCTTT
TRBV7-9,NA,TRBJ2-1,NA,CASSLGIPLSNEQFF,TGTGCCAGCAGCTTAGGGATCCCTTTGAGTAATGAGCAGTTCTTC
TRBV5-1,NA,TRBJ1-1,NA,CASSYPRGGNTEAFF,TGCGCCAGCAGTTACCCCAGGGGAGGGAACACTGAAGCTTTCTTT
TRBV18,TRBD1,TRBJ2-7,few,CASSPTSTGLGEQYF,TGTGCCAGCTCACCAACGTCGACAGGGCTGGGCGAGCAGTACTTC
TRBV20-1,TRBD2,TRBJ2-1,few,CSASGGAYHEQFF,TGCAGTGCTAGCGGGGGGGCCTACCATGAGCAGTTCTTC
TRBV7-2,NA,TRBJ2-3,few,CASSAGRGSADTQYF,TGTGCCAGCAGCGCCGGCCGGGGGAGTGCAGATACGCAGTATTTT
TRBV28,NA,TRBJ2-1,NA,CASKEGSSYNEQFF,TGTGCCAGCAAGGAGGGTAGCTCCTACAATGAGCAGTTCTTC
TRBV6-5,NA,TRBJ2-2,NA,CASSYTAGTTGELFF,TGTGCCAGCAGTTACACGGCAGGGACCACCGGGGAGCTGTTTTTT
TRBV9,NA,TRBJ2-1,NA,CASSVTPNPEETQFF,TGTGCCAGCAGCGTTACCCCGAATCCCGAAGAGACCCAGTTCTTC
TRBV28,TRBD1,TRBJ1-2,few,CASSPSLRTGGRLNGYTF,TGTGCCAGCAGTCCTTCCCTCCGGACAGGGGGTAGGCTAAATGGCTACACCTTC
TRBV5-5,NA,TRBJ1-5,NA,CASSLVGARNQPQHF,TGTGCCAGCAGCTTGGTCGGGGCGCGCAATCAGCCCCAGCATTTT